The clone carrying this T cell receptor beta chain occurred a few times. The sample originates from a study of T cells after yellow fever vaccination. Study-level information: SMART-Seq v4 Ultra Low Input prepared libraries from low-cell fractions.

CDR3 size: 15 residues. J lost 0 bases, V lost 5 bases, and 3 bases had no gene match. CDR1 is KGHDR, CDR2 SFDVKD, per germline. 5'RACE template switching produced TCR cDNA carrying a universal primer site and UMIs. TCRdb re-derived calls from the 5' RACE reads in MiXCR, one entry per CDR3 protein. Here the sample spans about 130,000 distinct CDR3 sequences, over 8% being singletons. The TCR was taken from a man between 18 and 35 years old who received the YFV17D yellow fever vaccine. The sample in question was CD8+ T cells sorted from PBMCs, obtained on the day of the yellow fever booster vaccination. The rearrangement joins TRBV24-1 to TRBJ2-5, with 9 bases fitting TRBD1. CDR3 amino acids: CATSGGDRDQETQYF. DNA of the CDR3: TGTGCCACCAGTGGCGGGGACAGGGACCAAGAGACCCAGTACTTC.